This T cell receptor beta chain was recovered during a study of breast tumors, draining lymph nodes, adjacent tissues. The lymph nodes were axillary draining lymph nodes from breast cancer patients. CDR3 length: 15 residues. Trimming removed 7 bases at V and 4 bases at J, with 18 bases between. Germline CDR1 MNHNY, CDR2 SVGAGI (reference sequence). Using its own MiXCR run on the multiplex PCR reads, TCRdb lists one record per CDR3 protein. The table has about 140,000 distinct CDR3 sequences, less than 35% seen once; the top ten hold about 2.3%. This clonotype was detected ten times or more. Sequenced: axillary lymph node tissue. This receptor was identified in a female donor with breast cancer. Some clones in this sample may be carry-over from other donors' samples. This sequence joins TRBV6-6 and TRBJ2-3, with unresolved D. CDR3 in amino acids: CASTPGPLRPDTQYF. DNA for the CDR3: TGTGCCAGCACGCCGGGCCCCCTCCGGCCAGATACGCAGTATTTT.